The entry below describes one T cell receptor beta chain. Its antigen is not identified. CDR1 is MDHEN and CDR2 is SYDVKM in the germline V gene. V lost 3 bases and J 0 bases, leaving 10 bases between the germline ends. The length of the CDR3 is 15 residues. Nominal health characterized the donors when sampled, though unrecorded immune exposures were likely. Primers: 60 Vbeta forward and 13 Jbeta reverse. The protocol was immunoSEQ multiplex PCR, while the TCRdb copy is restricted to in-frame clones and leaves out a portion. This repertoire shows approximately 190,000 clones, approximately 78% found once; its top ten account for 6.5%. The data originate from a study of cytomegalovirus exposure and HLA in healthy donors. Whole-study findings and limits: Investigators reported over 150 TCR beta chains as tied to cytomegalovirus.

The receptor comes from a woman aged 45-65 years in good health and CMV-seropositive. The specimen sequenced was PBMCs. J is TRBJ2-3 and V is TRBV28; D possibly corresponds to TRBD1 (6 bases). DNA of the CDR3: TGTGCCAGCAGTTTCGGGACAACTAGCACAGATACGCAGTATTTT. Translation gives CASSFGTTSTDTQYF.